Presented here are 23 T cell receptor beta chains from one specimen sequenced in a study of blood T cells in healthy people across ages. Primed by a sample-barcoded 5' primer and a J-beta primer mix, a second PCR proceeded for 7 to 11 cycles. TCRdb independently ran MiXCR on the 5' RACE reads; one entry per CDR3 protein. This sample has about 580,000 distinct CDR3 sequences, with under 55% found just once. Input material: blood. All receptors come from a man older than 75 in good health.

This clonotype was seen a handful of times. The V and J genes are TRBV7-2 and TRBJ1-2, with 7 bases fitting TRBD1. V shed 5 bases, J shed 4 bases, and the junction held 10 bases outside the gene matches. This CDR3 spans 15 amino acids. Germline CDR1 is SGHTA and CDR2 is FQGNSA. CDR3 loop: CASSAQGGDLYGYTF. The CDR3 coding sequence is TGTGCCAGCAGCGCTCAGGGGGGGGACCTCTATGGCTACACCTTC. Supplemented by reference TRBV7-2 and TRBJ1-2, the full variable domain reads GAGVSQSPSNKVTEKGKDVELRCDPISGHTALYWYRQSLGQGLEFLIYFQGNSAPDKSGLPSDRFSAERTGGSVSTLTIQRTQQEDSAVYLCASSAQGGDLYGYTFGSGTRLTVV.

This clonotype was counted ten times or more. The CDR3 here is CASSLGPVGNTEAFF. The CDR3 nucleotides read TGTGCCAGCAGTCTCGGGCCCGTGGGGAACACTGAAGCTTTCTTT. The gene calls are TRBV6-5 and TRBJ1-1; D not resolved. V was shortened by 5 bases and J by 1 base, with 14 bases between the two germline ends. Germline assignment: CDR1 MNHEY and CDR2 SVGAGI. This CDR3 comprises 15 residues.

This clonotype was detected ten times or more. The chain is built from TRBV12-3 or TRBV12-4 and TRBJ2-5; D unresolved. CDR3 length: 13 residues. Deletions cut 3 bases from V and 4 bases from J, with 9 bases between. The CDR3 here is CASSLGTRETQYF. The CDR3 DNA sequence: TGTGCCAGCAGTTTGGGTACGAGAGAGACCCAGTACTTC.

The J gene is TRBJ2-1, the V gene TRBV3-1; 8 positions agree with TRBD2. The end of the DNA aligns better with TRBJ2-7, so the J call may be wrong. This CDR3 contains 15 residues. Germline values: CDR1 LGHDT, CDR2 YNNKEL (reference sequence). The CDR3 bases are TGTGCCAGCAGCCAAAGCCGGGGGGGCTACAATGAGCAGTACTTC. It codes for CASSQSRGGYNEQYF.

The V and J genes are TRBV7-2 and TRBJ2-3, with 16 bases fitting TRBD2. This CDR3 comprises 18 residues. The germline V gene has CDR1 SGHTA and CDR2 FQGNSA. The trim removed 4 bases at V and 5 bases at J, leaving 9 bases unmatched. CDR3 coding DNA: TGTGCCAGCAGCTCAGGGACTAGCGGGAGGGTTGATGGAGATACGCAGTATTTT. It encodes CASSSGTSGRVDGDTQYF.

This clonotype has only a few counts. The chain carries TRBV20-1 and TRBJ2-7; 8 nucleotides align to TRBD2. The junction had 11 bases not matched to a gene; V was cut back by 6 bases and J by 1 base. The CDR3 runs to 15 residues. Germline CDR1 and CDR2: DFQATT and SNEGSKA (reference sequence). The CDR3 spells CSASLLGTSSYEQYF. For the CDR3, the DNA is TGCAGTGCGAGCCTTCTCGGGACTAGTTCCTACGAGCAGTACTTC.

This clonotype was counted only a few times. CDR3 region: CASSQVSDRTYNEQFF. DNA for the CDR3: TGTGCCAGCAGCCAAGTGTCGGACAGGACCTACAATGAGCAGTTCTTC. The rearrangement links TRBV4-2 to TRBJ2-1; 7 bases agree with TRBD1. CDR3 size: 16 residues. V trimming: 1 base; J trimming: 2 bases; junction bases outside the gene matches: 5. The germline CDR1 and CDR2 sequences are LGHNA and YNFKEQ.

Here the CDR3 DNA reads TGTGCCAGCAGCCAAGGATGGGCCCCCCTCTACAATGAGCAGTTCTTC. As protein: CASSQGWAPLYNEQFF. The V gene is TRBV3-1, the J gene TRBJ2-1, with D uncertain. V gave up 1 base and J gave up 3 bases, with 13 bases separating them. The CDR3 runs 16 residues. Per germline, CDR1 LGHDT and CDR2 YNNKEL (reference sequence).

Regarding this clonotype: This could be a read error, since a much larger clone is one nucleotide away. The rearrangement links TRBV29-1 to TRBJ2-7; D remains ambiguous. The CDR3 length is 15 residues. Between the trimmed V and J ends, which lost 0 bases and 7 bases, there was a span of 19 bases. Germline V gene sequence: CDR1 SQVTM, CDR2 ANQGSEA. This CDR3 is CSVEDGPVRTNEQYF. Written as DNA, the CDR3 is TGCAGCGTTGAAGATGGCCCAGTTCGCACAAATGAGCAGTACTTC.

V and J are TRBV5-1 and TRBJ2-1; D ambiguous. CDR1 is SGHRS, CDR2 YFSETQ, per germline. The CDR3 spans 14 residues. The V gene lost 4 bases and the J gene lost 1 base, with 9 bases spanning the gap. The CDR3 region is CASSLDGSYNEQFF. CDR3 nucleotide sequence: TGCGCCAGCAGCCTGGACGGGTCCTACAATGAGCAGTTCTTC.

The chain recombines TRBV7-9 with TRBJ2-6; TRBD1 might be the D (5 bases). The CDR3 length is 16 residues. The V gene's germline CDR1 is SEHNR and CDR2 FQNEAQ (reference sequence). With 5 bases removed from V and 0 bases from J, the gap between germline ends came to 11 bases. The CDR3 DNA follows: TGTGCCAGCAGCCCCCCCAGGGCCTCTGGGGCCAACGTCCTGACTTTC. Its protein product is CASSPPRASGANVLTF.

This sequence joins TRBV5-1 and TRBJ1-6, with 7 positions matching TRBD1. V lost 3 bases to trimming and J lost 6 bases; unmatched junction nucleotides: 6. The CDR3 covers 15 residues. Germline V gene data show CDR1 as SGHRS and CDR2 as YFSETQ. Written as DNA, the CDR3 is TGCGCCAGCAGCTCGGGGGCAGGGGGTAATTCACCCCTCCACTTT. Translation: CASSSGAGGNSPLHF.

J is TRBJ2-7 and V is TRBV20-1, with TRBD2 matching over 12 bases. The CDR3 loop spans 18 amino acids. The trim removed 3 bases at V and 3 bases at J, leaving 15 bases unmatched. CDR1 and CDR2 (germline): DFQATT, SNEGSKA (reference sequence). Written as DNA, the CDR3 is TGCAGTGCTAGGCCCGGGACTAGCGGGCCCTACCTACTCTACGAGCAGTACTTC. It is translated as CSARPGTSGPYLLYEQYF.

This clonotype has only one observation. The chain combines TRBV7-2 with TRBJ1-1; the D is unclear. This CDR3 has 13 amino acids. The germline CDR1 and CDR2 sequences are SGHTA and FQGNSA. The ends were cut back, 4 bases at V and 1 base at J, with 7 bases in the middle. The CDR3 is CASSSVKNTEAFF. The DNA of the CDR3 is TGTGCCAGCAGCTCCGTCAAGAACACTGAAGCTTTCTTT.

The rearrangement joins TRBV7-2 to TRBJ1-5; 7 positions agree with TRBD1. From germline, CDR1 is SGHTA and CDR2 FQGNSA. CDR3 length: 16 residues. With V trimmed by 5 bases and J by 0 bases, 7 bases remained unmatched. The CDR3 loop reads CASSRQGPSSNQPQHF. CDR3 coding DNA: TGTGCCAGCAGCCGACAGGGACCTTCTAGCAATCAGCCCCAGCATTTT.

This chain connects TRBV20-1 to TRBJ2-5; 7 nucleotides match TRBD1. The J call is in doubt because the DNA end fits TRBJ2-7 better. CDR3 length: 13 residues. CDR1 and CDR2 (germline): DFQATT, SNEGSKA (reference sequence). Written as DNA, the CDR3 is TGCAGTGCACAGAAGACAGGGACCAACGAGCAGTACTTC. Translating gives CSAQKTGTNEQYF.

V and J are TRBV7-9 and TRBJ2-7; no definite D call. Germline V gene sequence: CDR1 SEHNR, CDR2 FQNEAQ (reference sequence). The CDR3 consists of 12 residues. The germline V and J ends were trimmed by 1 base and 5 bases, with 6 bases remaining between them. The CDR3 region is CASSLDLDEQYF. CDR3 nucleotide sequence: TGTGCCAGCAGCTTAGACCTAGACGAGCAGTACTTC.

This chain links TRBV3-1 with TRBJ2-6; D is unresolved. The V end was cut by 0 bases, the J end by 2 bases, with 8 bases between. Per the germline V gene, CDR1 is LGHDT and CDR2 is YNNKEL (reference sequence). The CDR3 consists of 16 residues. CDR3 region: CASSQEGRTGANVLTF. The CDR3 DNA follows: TGTGCCAGCAGCCAAGAAGGCAGGACTGGGGCCAACGTCCTGACTTTC. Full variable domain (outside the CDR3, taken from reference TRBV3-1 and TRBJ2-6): DTAVSQTPKYLVTQMGNDKSIKCEQNLGHDTMYWYKQDSKKFLKIMFSYNNKELIINETVPNRFSPKSPDKAHLNLHINSLELGDSAVYFCASSQEGRTGANVLTFGAGSRLTVL.

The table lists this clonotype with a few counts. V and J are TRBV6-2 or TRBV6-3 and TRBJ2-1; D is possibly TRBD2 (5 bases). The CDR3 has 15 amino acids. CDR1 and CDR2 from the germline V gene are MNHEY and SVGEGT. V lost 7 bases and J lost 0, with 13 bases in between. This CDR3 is CASIPSGSSYNEQFF. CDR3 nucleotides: TGTGCCAGCATTCCCAGCGGAAGCTCCTACAATGAGCAGTTCTTC.

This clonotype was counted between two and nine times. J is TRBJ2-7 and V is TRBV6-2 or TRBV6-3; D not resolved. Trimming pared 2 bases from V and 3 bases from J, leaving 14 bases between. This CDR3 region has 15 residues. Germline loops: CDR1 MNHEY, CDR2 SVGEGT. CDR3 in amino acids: CASSYLTDRRYEQYF. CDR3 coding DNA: TGTGCCAGCAGTTACCTGACGGACCGCCGCTACGAGCAGTACTTC.

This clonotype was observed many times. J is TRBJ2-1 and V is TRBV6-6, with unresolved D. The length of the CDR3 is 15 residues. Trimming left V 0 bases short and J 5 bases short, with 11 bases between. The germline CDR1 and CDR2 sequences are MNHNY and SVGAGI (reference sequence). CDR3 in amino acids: CASSYSSFRNNEQFF. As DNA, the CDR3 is TGTGCCAGCAGTTACTCGAGTTTTAGGAACAATGAGCAGTTCTTC.

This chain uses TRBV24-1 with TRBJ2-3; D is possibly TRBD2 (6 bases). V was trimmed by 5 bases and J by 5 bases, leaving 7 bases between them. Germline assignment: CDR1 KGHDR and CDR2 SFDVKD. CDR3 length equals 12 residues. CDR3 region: CATSGGKDTQYF. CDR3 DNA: TGTGCCACCAGTGGCGGGAAAGATACGCAGTATTTT.

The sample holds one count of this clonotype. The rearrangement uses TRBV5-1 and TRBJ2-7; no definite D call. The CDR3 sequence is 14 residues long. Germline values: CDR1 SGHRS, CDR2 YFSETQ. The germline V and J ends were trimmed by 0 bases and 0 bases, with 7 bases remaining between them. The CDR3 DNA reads TGCGCCAGCAGCTTGGCCATCACCTCCTACGAGCAGTACTTC. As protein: CASSLAITSYEQYF.